The 3 T cell receptor beta chains in this list originate from one sample, sequenced in a study of blood T cells in healthy people across ages (dated by TCRdb to about 2015). Library preparation employed 5' RACE. TCRdb names Illumina HiSeq 2500 as the instrument used. The second PCR ran for roughly 7 to 11 cycles and used a J-beta primer mix along with a sample-barcoded 5' primer. TCRdb trimmed public reads at Q25 via fastp, called clones via MiXCR and kept in-frame beta chains. Each entry merges the rows of one CDR3 protein and shows their most common DNA and genes. This sample holds about 1.8 million distinct CDR3 sequences; around 48% were observed only once. The ten biggest clones cover approximately 2.1% of the sample. The source material was blood. These receptors were taken from a woman aged 35 to 49 in good health.

Only a few counts were recorded for this clonotype. The chain is built from TRBV20-1 and TRBJ2-5; D perhaps matches TRBD2 (6 bases). This CDR3 spans 15 amino acids. The germline CDR1 and CDR2 sequences are DFQATT and SNEGSKA (reference sequence). Trimming removed 2 bases at V and 2 bases at J, with 15 bases between. Here the CDR3 reads CSARSLAYNQETQYF. Written as DNA, the CDR3 is TGCAGTGCTAGATCCCTAGCGTACAATCAAGAGACCCAGTACTTC.

The chain carries TRBV3-1 and TRBJ2-5, with D maybe TRBD1 (6 bases). Looked up from germline, CDR1 is LGHDT and CDR2 is YNNKEL (reference sequence). The CDR3 sequence is 15 residues long. Trimming removed 5 bases from V and 5 bases from J, with 18 bases in between. The DNA for the CDR3 is TGTGCCAGCAGCTTTATCCGGGACACTCGGGAGACCCAGTACTTC. It codes for CASSFIRDTRETQYF.

This chain links TRBV5-1 with TRBJ2-7; D uncertain. V was shortened by 2 bases and J by 2 bases, with 17 bases between the two germline ends. CDR1 and CDR2 (germline): SGHRS, YFSETQ. This CDR3 has 16 residues. The CDR3 DNA sequence: TGCGCCAGCAGCTTATCTGGCAGTTACGTTACCTACGAGCAGTACTTC. Amino acids: CASSLSGSYVTYEQYF.